Reported below is one T cell receptor beta chain. MiXCR was run by TCRdb on the RT-PCR reads, yielding one entry per CDR3 protein. The table has approximately 98,000 distinct CDR3 sequences, approximately 40% seen once. This sample is drawn from a study of patients and donors after allogeneic stem cell transplantation. CDR1 is DFQATT and CDR2 is SNEGSKA in the germline V gene (reference sequence). This CDR3 has 14 residues. The V end was cut by 0 bases, the J end by 1 base, with 9 bases between. This receptor was taken from a human donor who was either an allogeneic HSCT recipient or a stem cell or donor lymphocyte infusion donor (not recorded which). It is not recorded whose cells these are; they may come from a transplant donor. The chain couples TRBV20-1 to TRBJ1-1; D perhaps matches TRBD1 (6 bases). The material sequenced was blood, either unsorted or a sorted T cell fraction (not recorded which). The CDR3 sequence: CSARDRGWNTEAFF. As DNA, the CDR3 is TGCAGTGCTAGAGACAGGGGATGGAACACTGAAGCTTTCTTT.